The sequence of this T cell receptor (beta chain) was determined in a study of blood T cell repertoires in COVID-19. This CDR3 comprises 13 residues. V shed 8 bases, J shed 4 bases, and the junction held 7 bases outside the gene matches. Germline assignment: CDR1 MNHEY and CDR2 SVGAGI. Measured with immunoSEQ multiplex PCR; TCRdb has only the in-frame clones, and not every one. Counted here are roughly 200,000 clones, approximately 85% occurring once; the ten biggest clones make up around 9.9%. This clone was seen a single time. The TCR sequence derives from a human donor with active or convalescent COVID-19. The donor label of this sample is uncertain. The chain couples TRBV6-5 to TRBJ2-7, with 8 nucleotides matching TRBD2. Material: peripheral blood. CDR3 sequence: CASVQRGKYEQYF. CDR3 DNA sequence: TGTGCCAGCGTACAGCGGGGGAAATACGAGCAGTACTTC.